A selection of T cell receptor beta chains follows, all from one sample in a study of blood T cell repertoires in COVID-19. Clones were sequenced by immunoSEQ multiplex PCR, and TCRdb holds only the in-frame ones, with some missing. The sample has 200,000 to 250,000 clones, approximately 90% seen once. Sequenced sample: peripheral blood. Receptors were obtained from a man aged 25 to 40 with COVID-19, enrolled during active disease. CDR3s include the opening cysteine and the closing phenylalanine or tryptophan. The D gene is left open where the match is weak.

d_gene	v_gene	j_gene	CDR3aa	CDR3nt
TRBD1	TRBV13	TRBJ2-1	CASSLVRDSLYNEQFF	TGTGCCAGCAGCTTAGTTCGGGACAGTCTCTACAATGAGCAGTTCTTC
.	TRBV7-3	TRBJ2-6	CASRQAPSGANVLTF	TGTGCCAGCCGGCAGGCCCCCTCTGGGGCCAACGTCCTGACTTTC
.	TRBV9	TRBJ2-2	CASSPPTSATGSGELFF	TGTGCCAGCAGCCCTCCTACTAGCGCCACAGGGTCCGGGGAGCTGTTTTTT
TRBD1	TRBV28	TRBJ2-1	CASSSLGQGIDNEQFF	TGTGCCAGCAGCTCCCTGGGACAGGGTATCGACAATGAGCAGTTCTTC
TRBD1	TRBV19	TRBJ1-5	CASSRVGQGASHWMQPQHF	TGTGCCAGTAGTAGGGTCGGACAGGGGGCTTCCCACTGGATGCAGCCCCAGCATTTT
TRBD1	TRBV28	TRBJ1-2	CASSGTGGYGYTF	TGTGCCAGCAGTGGGACAGGGGGCTATGGCTACACCTTC
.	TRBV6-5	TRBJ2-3	CASSYSSTAAPDTQYF	TGTGCCAGCAGTTACTCCTCGACGGCGGCCCCAGATACGCAGTATTTT
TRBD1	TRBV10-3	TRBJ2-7	CASRGTGESYEQYF	TGTGCCAGCAGAGGGACAGGGGAATCCTACGAGCAGTACTTC
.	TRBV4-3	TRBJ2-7	CASSQGLGASYEQYF	TGCGCCAGCAGCCAAGGTTTGGGGGCCTCCTACGAGCAGTACTTC
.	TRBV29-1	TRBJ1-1	CSAEGGNRPEAFF	TGCAGCGCCGAGGGGGGGAATCGGCCTGAAGCTTTCTTT
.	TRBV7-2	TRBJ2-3	CASSYQPGGSSTDTQYF	TGTGCCAGCAGCTACCAGCCGGGGGGCAGTAGCACAGATACGCAGTATTTT